The clone carrying this T cell receptor (beta chain) occurred many times. For repertoire sequencing, the TCR beta CDR3 regions were amplified from RNA transcripts. HTBI-primed first-round RT-PCR preceded second-round multiplex PCR. MiXCR, applied by TCRdb to the multiplex PCR reads, yields one record per CDR3 protein. The sample has 650,000 to 900,000 distinct CDR3 sequences, roughly 40% seen once. This entry comes from a study of Graves' ophthalmopathy and Graves' hyperthyroidism. This sequence was found in an adult man with Graves' ophthalmopathy. The sequenced sample consisted of peripheral blood.

The CDR3 loop reads CASSLGWETEAFF. DNA of the CDR3: TGTGCCAGCAGCTTAGGATGGGAGACTGAAGCTTTCTTT. The chain carries TRBV7-2 and TRBJ1-1; no definite D call. CDR3 length equals 13 residues. CDR1 is SGHTA and CDR2 is FQGNSA in the germline V gene. The V end lost 1 base, the J end lost 5 bases, and 8 bases lay between the germline ends.